The source of this T cell receptor (beta chain) is a study of cytomegalovirus exposure and HLA in healthy donors (dated by TCRdb to 2016 to 2017). Describing the broader study: According to an earlier analysis of several hundred of the donors, 150 million to 200 million T cells yielded roughly 110 million unique TCR beta sequences and less than 300 Gb of sequence data. Around 330 gigabases of sequencing data and around 90 million unique TCR sequences made up an early release that covered several hundred HLA-typed donors. The genetic ancestry cluster associated with self-reported Caucasian donors included 65% to 90% of the approximately 430 genotyped donors. The study aimed to test whether cataloging public T cell receptors could reveal signatures of past pathogen exposure. The study profiled the T cell repertoires of around 700 subjects by immunosequencing and related them to cytomegalovirus serostatus. A separate validation cohort of 90 to 150 different subjects was used in addition to the 666-subject first cohort. The study combined high-throughput TCR immunosequencing, statistical association of individual TCRs with disease status, and machine learning to predict cytomegalovirus infection status. To study patterns of TCR occurrence, a later analysis re-analyzed previously published TCR beta repertoires from hundreds of donors and added high-resolution HLA genotyping. In the later analysis, no new phenotypic data were used to find candidate immune exposures; instead, reliance was placed on TCR beta sequences and their occurrence across donors. In an earlier analysis of 550 to 700 of the donors, high-throughput TCR beta sequencing was used to judge whether each TCR beta V gene segment behaved as functional or pseudogenic. Donor age, sex, ethnicity and CMV serostatus were compiled together with the repertoire data. In a later genetic analysis, genome-wide SNP genotypes for about three fifths of the 666 donors were used, and that subset was treated as a discovery cohort. Every repertoire in the discovery cohort had been generated on one and the same sequencing platform. Both class I and class II loci were covered by HLA typing, at four-digit resolution. Typing coverage differed by locus: A, B, C, DRB1 and DQB1 were typed in about 629-630 donors, DQA1 in 500 to 550, DPA1 in 606, and DPB1 in 472. Four or five DR-DQ haplotypes were handled as single units for association and clustering because linkage in the cohort was strong. Among about 390 genotyped donors of the cohort, an average of approximately 240,000 unique TCR beta nucleotide sequences were sequenced per donor, around 18% of them non-productive.

Receptors were amplified or captured by the immunoSEQ multiplex PCR assay. A mixture of 60 forward primers for TCR Vbeta segments and 13 reverse primers for TCR Jbeta segments was used in the multiplex PCR. The CDR3 region of rearranged TCR beta genes was amplified from genomic DNA with a multiplex PCR assay. The amplified TCR beta libraries were sequenced on the Illumina HiSeq System as 87-base-pair reads. The original methods were these. A later analysis counted about 80 million unique TCR beta chains across the 550 to 800 repertoires, and roughly 10 million of these chains were shared by at least two donors. A nearest-neighbor algorithm error-corrected the raw reads and collapsed the reads into unique sequences, merging closely related sequences to remove PCR and sequencing errors. CDR3 sequences were aligned to IMGT reference sequences to assign V, D and J gene segments. Each retained sequence needed at least a six-nucleotide match to both a V gene segment and a J gene segment. A rearrangement was called productive if the CDR3 had no stop codons and remained in frame with V and J, and every other rearrangement was called non-productive. Following IMGT convention, CDR3 was defined as the stretch from the second conserved V-encoded cysteine up to the conserved J-encoded phenylalanine. In an earlier analysis of 550 to 650 of the donors, sequences lacking an unambiguous match to a single V gene segment were excluded. An earlier analysis of 587 of the donors called V segments functional above 56.7% productive rearrangements and segregating when the between-donor standard deviation exceeded 5%. A statistical classification framework was built for diagnosing cytomegalovirus status from the catalog of TCR beta chain sequences. A later analysis assigned V and J genes by comparing TCR nucleotide sequences with IMGT/GENE-DB human TR gene sequences. The TCRdist pipeline was used in a later analysis to assign CDR3 sequences and most-parsimonious VDJ recombination scenarios. A later analysis defined each TCR beta chain by its CDR3 amino acid sequence plus V-gene family, and excluded reads lacking a unique V-gene family. In a later analysis, 500 to 650 highly shared, low-generation-probability nucleotide sequences were removed to address suspected cross-contamination and a sequencing artifact. In a later analysis, a clonal expansion index was calculated for each public chain from normalized within-repertoire ranks of inferred template counts. In a later analysis, generation probabilities were computed with a VDJ recombination model fitted to out-of-frame rearrangements, and the resulting probabilities were checked against IGoR. In a later analysis, TCR-TCR, TCR-HLA and TCR-CMV co-occurrence was scored with hypergeometric tests, and a repertoire-size bias correction was applied to TCR pairs. A later analysis estimated false discovery rates by permuting HLA or CMV assignments 20 times. A later analysis grouped co-occurring TCRs with DBSCAN, adding TCRdist sequence similarity when clustering within HLA-allele-positive subsets. For co-occurrence clustering, repertoires with fewer than 30,000 or more than 120,000 public chains were excluded, along with four to six repertoires with anomalous nucleotide sharing. TCRdb's version of the immuneACCESS table is confined to in-frame rearrangements and falls short of the full clone set. An unresolved V gene accounts for under half of the shortfall where checked; the remainder is of unknown origin. V, J and clone size reflect that table, while D and trimming were determined from the DNA. The sample has about 210,000 clones on record, about four fifths of them singletons. The ten top clones hold more than 0.35% of the sample.

As regards this clone: Its binding antigen is unknown. No base qualities exist here, and no much larger clone lies one base off it.

On the study overall, not on this receptor specifically: CMV serostatus was the only immune exposure information available for the cohort. A further reported finding was that TCR beta sequences accurately predicted the HLA-A and HLA-B alleles for most subjects in the first cohort. Correlated functional status among segregating V segments might be attributable to linkage disequilibrium, but an unknown experimental factor could not be ruled out. The cohort was sequenced for TCR beta chains only, and without alpha or paired-chain data the features that could be detected were limited. The study listed 150 to 200 TCR beta chains as associated with cytomegalovirus. HLA typing was unavailable for some donors at each locus, so association tests used only the typed subset. The presence/absence analyses assumed that sequencing depth was roughly uniform across donors, and that assumption may not be true. An association between a missense DCLRE1C variant and V-gene and J-gene trimming of TCR beta chains was found in a later genetic analysis and replicated in an independent cohort. Compared with the roughly 720-donor mean, donors in an Asian-associated ancestry cluster had fewer N-insertions in productive TCRs, according to a later genetic analysis. Most TCR sequences were observed very rarely across donors, whereas some public TCRs were present in many individuals. In a later analysis, 15,000 to 20,000 TCR beta sequences were associated with specific HLA alleles at a false discovery rate of 0.05. Three of the identified cytomegalovirus-associated TCR beta chains were confirmed in vitro to be specific for cytomegalovirus antigens. An earlier analysis of roughly 570 of the donors showed that most TCR beta V segments appeared in productive rearrangements either about 87% or about 30% of the time, which broadly matched IMGT annotations. About 15 rarely observed V segments, including chromosome 9 orphons, were excluded from the earlier analysis of approximately 500 of the donors because counts were too low. Strong co-occurrence of HLA alleles, especially DR and DQ, made assigning TCR associations to individual alleles difficult. The authors suggested that the approach could potentially be extended to other disease states and immunological phenotypes. In a later analysis, the rate of TCR association differed among HLA loci, with DRB1 alleles having the most associated TCRs and HLA-C alleles having the fewest. The sequencing pipeline was judged likely to have produced a cluster of highly shared sequence variants as a technical artifact. Most CMV-associated TCR beta chains appeared to be HLA-restricted in a later analysis, and the HLA associations seemed to be driven largely by CMV exposure. Several of the top co-occurrence clusters appeared to be linked to parvovirus B19, influenza, CMV and Epstein-Barr virus, according to a later analysis. Some IMGT-functional V segments, including TRBV6-2 and TRBV6-3, could not be told apart with the 87-base-pair reads, so those segments were excluded. Cytomegalovirus status was reported to be diagnosed by the classifier with high specificity and sensitivity in both the original and validation cohorts. A later analysis found that HLA-associated TCR beta chains were more clonally expanded and had lower generation probabilities than equally common non-associated chains.

Reading from cysteine to phenylalanine, the CDR3 counts 15 amino acids. Only CDR3 DNA is held: 45 bases, read in frame from base 1. At the junction V is shortened by 3 bases and J by 8 bases; bases outside the gene matches: 9. For CDR1 and CDR2, the germline V gene lists MRHNA and SNTAGT. The cohort was made up of about 670 healthy bone marrow donors. At the time of sampling, every cohort member was nominally healthy, though immune exposures that went unrecorded were likely present. The donor was CMV seropositive and was included in the group of some 290 seropositive cohort members. Each donor provided a peripheral blood sample, and peripheral blood mononuclear cells were used for TCR beta sequencing. Genomic DNA was extracted from the blood cell samples with the Qiagen DNeasy Blood Extraction Kit.

This sequence originates from a male donor in good health and CMV-seropositive. Source material: PBMCs. This receptor chain uses TRBV6-4 and TRBJ2-1; 8 middle bases align to TRBD2. This receptor has the CDR3 CASSEETSGGYEQFF. The DNA sequence is as follows: TGTGCCAGCAGTGAAGAAACGAGCGGGGGTTATGAGCAGTTCTTC.